Sequencing of this TCR beta chain was carried out in a study of spatial heterogeneity in lung cancer. TCRdb passed the 5' RACE reads through MiXCR, listing each CDR3 protein once. The sample has about 3,200 distinct CDR3 sequences, approximately 15% seen once. This clonotype was seen at least ten times. V lost 6 bases, J lost 2 bases, and 18 bases lay in between. The CDR3 loop spans 16 amino acids. This sample's time point: sample taken at primary tumor resection. Tumor, nontumor lung or frozen PBMC supplied whole RNA, sequenced without sorting. The chain uses TRBV12-3 or TRBV12-4 and TRBJ2-3, with D perhaps TRBD1 or TRBD2 (5 bases each). The starting material was PBMCs, obtained at surgery. This sequence was found in a female donor with early-stage non-small cell lung cancer. The CDR3 loop reads CASSSDGDHNTDTQYF. CDR3 nucleotide sequence: TGTGCCAGCAGCTCCGACGGGGACCATAACACAGATACGCAGTATTTT.